A selection of T cell receptor beta chains follows, all from one sample in a study of shared clonotypes between healthy human individuals. Data came from immunoSEQ multiplex PCR; TCRdb stores just in-frame clones and leaves some out. The sample records millions of clones, roughly 94% being singletons. The sample consisted of naive CD8+ T cells sorted from blood. The receptors were gathered from a man younger than 35 in good health. Each CDR3 is given with its conserved first and last residue. A D gene is named only where the DNA matches it firmly. Clone size is given for some rows only: seen once, a few or many times, or a class if the clone is expanded.

clone size | J gene | V gene | D gene | CDR3 length | CDR3 protein | CDR3 DNA
NA | TRBJ2-1 | TRBV30 | TRBD2 | 16 | CAWSGEGTSGYNEQFF | TGTGCCTGGAGTGGGGAGGGGACTAGCGGTTACAATGAGCAGTTCTTC
NA | TRBJ2-1 | TRBV27 | NA | 13 | CASSLASDYEQFF | TGTGCCAGCAGTTTGGCTAGCGATTATGAGCAGTTCTTC
NA | TRBJ2-5 | TRBV29-1 | NA | 12 | CSVESGQETQYF | TGCAGCGTTGAGTCAGGCCAAGAGACCCAGTACTTC
NA | TRBJ2-3 | TRBV25-1 | TRBD1 | 13 | CASRGQVPDTQYF | TGTGCCAGCCGAGGACAGGTTCCAGATACGCAGTATTTT
NA | TRBJ2-2 | TRBV2 | NA | 16 | CASSGAYLGNTGELFF | TGTGCCAGCAGTGGGGCGTATCTAGGTAACACCGGGGAGCTGTTTTTT
NA | TRBJ2-3 | TRBV7-9 | NA | 15 | CASSSRVGFTDTQYF | TGTGCCAGCAGCTCTAGGGTAGGGTTCACAGATACGCAGTATTTT
NA | TRBJ2-5 | TRBV4-1 | TRBD2 | 18 | CASSQVGSGRGTQETQYF | TGCGCCAGCAGCCAAGTTGGTAGCGGGAGAGGTACCCAAGAGACCCAGTACTTC
once | TRBJ2-2 | TRBV4-2 | NA | 15 | CASSQDFRGLGELFF | TGTGCCAGCAGCCAAGATTTCCGCGGACTCGGGGAGCTGTTTTTT
NA | TRBJ2-3 | TRBV5-1 | TRBD1 | 16 | CASSYTGTGSTDTQYF | TGCGCCAGCAGCTATACCGGGACAGGGAGCACAGATACGCAGTATTTT
NA | TRBJ1-1 | TRBV6-1 | NA | 16 | CASSEVWQGVNTEAFF | TGTGCCAGCAGTGAAGTTTGGCAGGGAGTGAACACTGAAGCTTTCTTT
NA | TRBJ2-7 | TRBV19 | NA | 15 | CASSSDWGARNEQYF | TGTGCCAGTAGTAGTGATTGGGGGGCGAGGAACGAGCAGTACTTC
once | TRBJ2-1 | TRBV11-2 | NA | 14 | CASSPGGFPNEQFF | TGTGCCAGCAGCCCCGGCGGGTTTCCCAATGAGCAGTTCTTC
NA | TRBJ2-1 | TRBV4-3 | TRBD2 | 16 | CASSQELREGLGEQFF | TGCGCCAGCAGCCAAGAGTTGCGGGAGGGCCTAGGGGAGCAGTTCTTC
NA | TRBJ1-1 | TRBV2 | TRBD1 | 17 | CASSDHGTGSPNTEAFF | TGTGCCAGCAGTGATCACGGGACAGGGTCTCCGAACACTGAAGCTTTCTTT
NA | TRBJ2-7 | TRBV27 | TRBD2 | 11 | CASRTGREQYF | TGTGCCAGCAGGACCGGGAGGGAGCAGTACTTC
NA | TRBJ2-5 | TRBV10-3 | NA | 15 | CAISESPGFIETQYF | TGTGCCATCAGTGAGTCGCCGGGGTTTATCGAGACCCAGTACTTC